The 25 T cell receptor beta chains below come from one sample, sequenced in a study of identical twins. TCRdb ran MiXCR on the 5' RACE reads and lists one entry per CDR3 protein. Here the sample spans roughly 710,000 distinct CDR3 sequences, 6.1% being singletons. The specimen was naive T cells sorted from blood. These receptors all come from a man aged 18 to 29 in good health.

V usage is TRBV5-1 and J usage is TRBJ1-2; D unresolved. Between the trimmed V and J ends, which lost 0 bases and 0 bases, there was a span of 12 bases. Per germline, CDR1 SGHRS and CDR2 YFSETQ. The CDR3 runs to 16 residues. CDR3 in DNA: TGCGCCAGCAGCTTGGCAGGTCGCGGCACTAACTATGGCTACACCTTC. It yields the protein CASSLAGRGTNYGYTF. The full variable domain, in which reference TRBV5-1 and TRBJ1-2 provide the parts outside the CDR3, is KAGVTQTPRYLIKTRGQQVTLSCSPISGHRSVSWYQQTPGQGLQFLFEYFSETQRNKGNFPGRFSGRQFSNSRSEMNVSTLELGDSALYLCASSLAGRGTNYGYTFGSGTRLTVV.

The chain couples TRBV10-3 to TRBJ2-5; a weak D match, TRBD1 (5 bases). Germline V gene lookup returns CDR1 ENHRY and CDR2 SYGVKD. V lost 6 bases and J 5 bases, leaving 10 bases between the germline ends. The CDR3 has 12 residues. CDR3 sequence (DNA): TGTGCCATCAGCCAGGGTAGGGAGACCCAGTACTTC. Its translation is CAISQGRETQYF.

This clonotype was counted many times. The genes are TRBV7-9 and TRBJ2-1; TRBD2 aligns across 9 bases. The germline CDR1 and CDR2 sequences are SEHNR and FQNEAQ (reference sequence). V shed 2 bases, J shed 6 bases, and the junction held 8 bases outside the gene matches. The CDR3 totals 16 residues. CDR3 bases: TGTGCCAGCAGCTTATTTTTCGGGACTAGCACCAATGAGCAGTTCTTC. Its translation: CASSLFFGTSTNEQFF. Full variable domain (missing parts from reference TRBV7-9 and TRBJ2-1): DTGVSQNPRHKITKRGQNVTFRCDPISEHNRLYWYRQTLGQGPEFLTYFQNEAQLEKSRLLSDRFSAERPKGSFSTLEIQRTEQGDSAMYLCASSLFFGTSTNEQFFGPGTRLTVL.

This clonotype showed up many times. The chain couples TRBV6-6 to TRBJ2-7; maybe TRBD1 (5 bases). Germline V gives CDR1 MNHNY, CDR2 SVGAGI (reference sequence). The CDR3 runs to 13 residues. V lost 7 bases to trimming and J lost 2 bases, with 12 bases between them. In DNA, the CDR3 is TGTGCCAGCACTCTGGACACCCCCTACGAGCAGTACTTC. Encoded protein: CASTLDTPYEQYF.

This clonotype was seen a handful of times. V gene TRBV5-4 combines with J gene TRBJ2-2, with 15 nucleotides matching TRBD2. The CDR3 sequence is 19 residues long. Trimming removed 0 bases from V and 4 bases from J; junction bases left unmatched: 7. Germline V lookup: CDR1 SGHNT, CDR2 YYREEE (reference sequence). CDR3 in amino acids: CASSLVWTSGRGGTGELFF. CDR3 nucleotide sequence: TGTGCCAGCAGCTTGGTTTGGACTAGCGGGAGGGGAGGCACCGGGGAGCTGTTTTTT.

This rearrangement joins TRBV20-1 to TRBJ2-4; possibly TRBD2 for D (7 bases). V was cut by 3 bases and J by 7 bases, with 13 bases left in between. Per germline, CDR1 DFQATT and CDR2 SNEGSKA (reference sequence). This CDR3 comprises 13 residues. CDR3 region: CSASGGGGNIQYF. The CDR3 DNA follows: TGCAGTGCTAGTGGAGGGGGAGGGAACATTCAGTACTTC.

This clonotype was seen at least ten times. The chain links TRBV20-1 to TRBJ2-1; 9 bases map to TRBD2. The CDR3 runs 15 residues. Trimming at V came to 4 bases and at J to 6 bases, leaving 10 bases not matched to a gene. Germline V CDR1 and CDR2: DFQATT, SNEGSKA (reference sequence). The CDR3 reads CSAIGLSGRGNEQFF. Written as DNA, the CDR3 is TGCAGTGCTATCGGGCTTAGCGGGAGAGGCAATGAGCAGTTCTTC.

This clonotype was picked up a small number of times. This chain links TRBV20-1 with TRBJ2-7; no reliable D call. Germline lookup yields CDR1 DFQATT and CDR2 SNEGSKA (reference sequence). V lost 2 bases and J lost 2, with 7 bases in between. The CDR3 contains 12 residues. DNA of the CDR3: TGCAGTGCTAGATACAGCGCCTACGAGCAGTACGTC. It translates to CSARYSAYEQYV.

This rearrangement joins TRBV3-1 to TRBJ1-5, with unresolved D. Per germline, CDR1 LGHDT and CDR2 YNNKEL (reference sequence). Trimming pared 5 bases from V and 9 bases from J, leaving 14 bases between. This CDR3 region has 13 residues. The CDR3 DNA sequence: TGTGCCAGCAGCGCCCAGGTATTAGGGCCCCAGCATTTT. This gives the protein CASSAQVLGPQHF. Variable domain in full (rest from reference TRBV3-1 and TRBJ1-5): DTAVSQTPKYLVTQMGNDKSIKCEQNLGHDTMYWYKQDSKKFLKIMFSYNNKELIINETVPNRFSPKSPDKAHLNLHINSLELGDSAVYFCASSAQVLGPQHFGDGTRLSIL.

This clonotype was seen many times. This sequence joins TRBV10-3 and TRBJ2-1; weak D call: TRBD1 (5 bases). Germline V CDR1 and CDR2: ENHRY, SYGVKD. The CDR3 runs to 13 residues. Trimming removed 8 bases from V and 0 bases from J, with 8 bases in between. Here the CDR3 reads CAISQGSYNEQFF. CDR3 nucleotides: TGTGCCATCTCCCAGGGCTCCTACAATGAGCAGTTCTTC.

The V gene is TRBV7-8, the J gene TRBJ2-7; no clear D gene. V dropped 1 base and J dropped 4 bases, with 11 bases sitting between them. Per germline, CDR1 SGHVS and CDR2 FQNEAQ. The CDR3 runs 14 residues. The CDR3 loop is CASSLEFNFYEQYV. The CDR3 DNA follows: TGTGCCAGCAGCTTAGAATTTAACTTTTACGAGCAGTACGTC.

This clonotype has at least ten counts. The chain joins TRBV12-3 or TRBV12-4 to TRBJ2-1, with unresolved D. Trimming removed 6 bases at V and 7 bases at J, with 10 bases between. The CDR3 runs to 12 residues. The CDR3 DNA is TGTGCCAGCAGCCTCCACGGAAATGAGCAGTTCTTC. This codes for CASSLHGNEQFF.

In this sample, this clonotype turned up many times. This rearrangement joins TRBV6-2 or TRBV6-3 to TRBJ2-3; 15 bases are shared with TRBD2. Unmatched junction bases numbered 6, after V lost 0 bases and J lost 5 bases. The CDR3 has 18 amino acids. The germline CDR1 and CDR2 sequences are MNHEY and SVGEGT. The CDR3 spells CASSYSRTSGRAGDTQYF. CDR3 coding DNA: TGTGCCAGCAGTTACTCTCGGACTAGCGGGAGGGCCGGAGATACGCAGTATTTT.

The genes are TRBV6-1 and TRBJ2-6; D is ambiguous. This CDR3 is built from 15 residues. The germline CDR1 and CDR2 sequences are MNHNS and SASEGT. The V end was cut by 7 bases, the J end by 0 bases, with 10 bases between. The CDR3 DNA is TGTGCCAGCATTCCCCGGAACTCTGGGGCCAACGTCCTGACTTTC. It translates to CASIPRNSGANVLTF.

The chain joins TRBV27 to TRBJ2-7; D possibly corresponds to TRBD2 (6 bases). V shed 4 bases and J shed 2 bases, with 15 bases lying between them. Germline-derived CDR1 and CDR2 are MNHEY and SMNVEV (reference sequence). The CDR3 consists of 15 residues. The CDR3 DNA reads TGTGCCAGCAGTTATAACGGCGGGAAGGCCTACGAGCAGTACTTC. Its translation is CASSYNGGKAYEQYF.

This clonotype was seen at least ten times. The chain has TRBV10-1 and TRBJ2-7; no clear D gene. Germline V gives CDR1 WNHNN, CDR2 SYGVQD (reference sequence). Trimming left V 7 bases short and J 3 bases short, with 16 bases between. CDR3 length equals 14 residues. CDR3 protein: CASIGFTRYYEQYV. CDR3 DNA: TGCGCCAGCATCGGTTTCACTCGCTACTACGAGCAGTACGTC.

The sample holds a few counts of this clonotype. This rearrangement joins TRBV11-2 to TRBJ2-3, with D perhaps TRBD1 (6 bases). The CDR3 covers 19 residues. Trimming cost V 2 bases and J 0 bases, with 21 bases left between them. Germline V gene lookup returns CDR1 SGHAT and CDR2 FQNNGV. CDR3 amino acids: CASSLIGVSRQVSTDTQYF. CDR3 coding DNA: TGTGCCAGCAGCTTAATCGGTGTATCGCGACAGGTCAGCACAGATACGCAGTATTTT.

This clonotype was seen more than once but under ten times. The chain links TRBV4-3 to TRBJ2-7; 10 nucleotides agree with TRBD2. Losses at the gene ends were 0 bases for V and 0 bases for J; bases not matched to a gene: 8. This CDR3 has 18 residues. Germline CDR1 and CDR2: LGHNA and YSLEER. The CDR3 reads CASSQDRLASGSSYEQYF. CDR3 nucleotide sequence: TGCGCCAGCAGCCAAGATCGTTTGGCTAGCGGGAGCTCCTACGAGCAGTACTTC.

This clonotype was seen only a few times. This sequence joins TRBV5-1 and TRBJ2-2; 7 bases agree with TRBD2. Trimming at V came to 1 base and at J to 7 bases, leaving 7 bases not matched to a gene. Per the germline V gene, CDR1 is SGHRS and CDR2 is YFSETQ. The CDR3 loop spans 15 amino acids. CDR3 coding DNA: TGCGCCAGCAGCTTGTCTGGACTAGGGATCGGGGAGCTGTTTTTT. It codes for CASSLSGLGIGELFF.

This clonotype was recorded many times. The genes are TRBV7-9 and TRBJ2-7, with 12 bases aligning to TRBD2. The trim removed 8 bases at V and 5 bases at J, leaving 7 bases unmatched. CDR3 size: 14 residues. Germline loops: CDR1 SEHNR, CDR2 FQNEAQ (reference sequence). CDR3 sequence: CASASGRAVHEQYV. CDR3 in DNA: TGTGCCAGCGCTAGCGGGAGGGCCGTCCACGAGCAGTACGTC.

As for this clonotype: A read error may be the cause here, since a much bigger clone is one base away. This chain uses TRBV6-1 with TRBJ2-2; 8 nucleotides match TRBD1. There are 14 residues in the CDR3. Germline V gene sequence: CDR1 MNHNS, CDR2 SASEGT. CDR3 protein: CASRQQGDTGQLFF. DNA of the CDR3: TGTGCCAGCAGACAACAGGGGGACACCGGGCAGCTGTTTTTT.

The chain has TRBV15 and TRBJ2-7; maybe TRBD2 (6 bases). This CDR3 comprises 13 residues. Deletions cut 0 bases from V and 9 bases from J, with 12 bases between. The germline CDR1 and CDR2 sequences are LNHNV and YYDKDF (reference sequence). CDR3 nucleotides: TGTGCCACCAGCAGAGATGGACGGGAGCCGCAGTACGTC. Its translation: CATSRDGREPQYV.

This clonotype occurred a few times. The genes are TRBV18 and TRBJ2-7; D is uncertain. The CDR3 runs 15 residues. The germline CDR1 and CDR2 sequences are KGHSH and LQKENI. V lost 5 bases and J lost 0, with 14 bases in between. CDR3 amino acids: CASSRLGSSSYEQYV. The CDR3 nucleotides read TGTGCCAGCTCAAGGCTTGGGTCTAGCTCCTACGAGCAGTACGTC.

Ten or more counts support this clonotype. Here the CDR3 reads CASSPDTNTQYF. The CDR3 DNA reads TGTGCCAGCAGCCCTGATACCAATACGCAGTATTTT. This sequence joins TRBV3-1 and TRBJ2-3; no clear D gene. The germline V gene encodes CDR1 LGHDT and CDR2 YNNKEL (reference sequence). The CDR3 sequence is 12 residues long. Trimming removed 4 bases at V and 7 bases at J, with 9 bases between.

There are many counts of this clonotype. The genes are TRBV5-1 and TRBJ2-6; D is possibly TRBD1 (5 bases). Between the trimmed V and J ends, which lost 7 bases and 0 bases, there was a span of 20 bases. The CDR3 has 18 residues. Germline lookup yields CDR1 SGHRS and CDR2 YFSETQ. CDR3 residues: CASQFGDRFPSGANVLTF. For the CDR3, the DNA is TGCGCCAGCCAGTTCGGTGACAGATTCCCCTCTGGGGCCAACGTCCTGACTTTC.